These 27 T cell receptor beta chains came from one sample sequenced in a study of T cell repertoires in cytomegalovirus infection (dated by TCRdb to about 2019). The sample's treatment or condition label, in plain terms: in vitro stimulation with specific CMV peptide epitopes to enrich CMV-specific T cells. What these receptors recognize is not known. The sample was run on an Illumina HiSeq 1500. The public reads were reprocessed in TCRdb via fastp at Q25 and MiXCR, keeping in-frame beta chains. Entries that share a CDR3 protein sequence are merged under the most common genes and DNA. The sample records 700,000 to 850,000 distinct CDR3 sequences, about 31% of which are singletons. Under 15% of the sample comes from the top ten. Specimen: cultured CD8+ T cells from PBMCs, collected from culture after CMV antigen stimulation. Every receptor here comes from a human donor in good health (CMV status not recorded). Some clones in this sample may be carry-over from other donors' samples.

This sequence joins TRBV5-6 and TRBJ1-2; 8 nucleotides match TRBD1. Germline values: CDR1 SGHDT, CDR2 YYEEEE. Germline trimming cut 4 bases from V and 8 bases from J; bases unmatched to any gene: 13. CDR3 length equals 15 residues. CDR3 amino acids: CASSGPDRGYEGYTF. The CDR3 DNA follows: TGTGCCAGCAGCGGCCCTGACAGGGGCTATGAGGGCTACACCTTC. The full variable domain, completed using reference TRBV5-6 and TRBJ1-2, is DAGVTQSPTHLIKTRGQQVTLRCSPKSGHDTVSWYQQALGQGPQFIFQYYEEEERQRGNFPDRFSGHQFPNYSSELNVNALLLGDSALYLCASSGPDRGYEGYTFGSGTRLTVV.

This clonotype was seen many times. The chain is built from TRBV12-3 or TRBV12-4 and TRBJ1-1; possible D gene TRBD1, 6 bases. The CDR3 runs 14 residues. Trimming removed 7 bases from V and 5 bases from J, with 17 bases in between. The CDR3 sequence: CASTQGQTGTEAFF. The DNA for the CDR3 is TGTGCCAGCACCCAAGGACAGACCGGGACTGAAGCTTTCTTT.

This clonotype has only a few counts. The CDR3 DNA reads as TGTGCCAGCAGTTTCTCTCCAGGGGGCGATGGCTACACCTTC. The encoded protein is CASSFSPGGDGYTF. The rearrangement links TRBV12-3 or TRBV12-4 to TRBJ1-2; TRBD1 agrees at 8 bases. Trimming at V came to 3 bases and at J to 6 bases, leaving 6 bases not matched to a gene. This CDR3 has 14 residues.

A word on this clonotype: This sequence may be a read error, since a much larger clone differs from it by one base. The V call is TRBV7-8, the J call TRBJ1-5; possible D gene TRBD1, 5 bases. The tail of the sequence fits TRBJ2-3 better, so the J call may be wrong. The CDR3 sequence is 16 residues long. Germline V gives CDR1 SGHVS, CDR2 FQNEAQ. The chain's CDR3 is CASSLLNRQSNQPQYF. CDR3 in DNA: TGTGCCAGCAGCTTATTGAACAGACAGAGCAATCAGCCCCAGTATTTT.

This sequence joins TRBV11-3 and TRBJ2-7, with unresolved D. This CDR3 has 14 amino acids. The V end was cut by 6 bases, the J end by 2 bases, with 14 bases between. Germline CDR1 SGHNT, CDR2 YENEEA. The DNA of the CDR3 is TGTGCCAGCAGTTCCCAGGACGGAGCCTACGAGCAGTACTTC. Its protein is CASSSQDGAYEQYF. Drawing the rest from reference TRBV11-3 and TRBJ2-7, the complete variable domain is EAGVVQSPRYKIIEKKQPVAFWCNPISGHNTLYWYLQNLGQGPELLIRYENEEAVDDSQLPKDRFSAERLKGVDSTLKIQPAELGDSAVYLCASSSQDGAYEQYFGPGTRLTVT.

The chain recombines TRBV20-1 with TRBJ2-1; 10 nucleotides line up with TRBD2. Germline assignment: CDR1 DFQATT and CDR2 SNEGSKA (reference sequence). The V and J ends lost 1 base and 2 bases, in that order; junction bases with no gene match: 11. This CDR3 contains 18 residues. The CDR3 coding sequence is TGCAGTGCTAGAGTGGCGGCTAGCGGGAGCCTACCCTACAATGAGCAGTTCTTC. Encoded protein: CSARVAASGSLPYNEQFF.

In this sample, this clonotype turned up once. This chain uses TRBV6-6 with TRBJ1-4; possibly TRBD1 for D (5 bases). Germline CDR1 and CDR2: MNHNY and SVGAGI (reference sequence). V was trimmed by 0 bases and J by 4 bases, leaving 15 bases between them. The length of the CDR3 is 17 residues. CDR3 in amino acids: CASSYSFGWGVNEKLFF. The CDR3 region has the DNA TGTGCCAGCAGTTACTCATTCGGCTGGGGGGTTAATGAAAAACTGTTTTTT.

This clonotype showed up just a few times. This chain connects TRBV29-1 to TRBJ1-1, with 8 nucleotides matching TRBD1. The germline gives CDR1 SQVTM, CDR2 ANQGSEA. CDR3 size: 16 residues. Trimming took 3 bases from V and 3 from J; bases not matched to a gene: 12. The CDR3 loop is CSVEVRGRSPYTEAFF. The CDR3 coding sequence is TGCAGCGTTGAGGTCAGGGGGCGATCCCCCTACACTGAAGCTTTCTTT.

This chain connects TRBV6-2 or TRBV6-3 to TRBJ2-5, with no clear D. The CDR3 covers 15 residues. Germline CDR1 reads MNHEY; CDR2 reads SVGEGT. V gave up 4 bases and J gave up 5 bases, with 17 bases separating them. CDR3 coding DNA: TGTGCCAGCAGTTCAAACCGGGCCTCCGGCGAGACCCAGTACTTC. Its translation is CASSSNRASGETQYF.

This chain joins TRBV9 and TRBJ2-3; 12 bases are a match to TRBD1. The J segment lost 6 bases and the V segment lost 3 bases, leaving 5 bases of the junction unmatched. The CDR3 totals 15 residues. Germline CDR1 SGDLS, CDR2 YYNGEE. The CDR3 region is CASSASGTGGDTQYF. The CDR3 bases are TGTGCCAGCAGCGCCTCCGGGACAGGGGGCGATACGCAGTATTTT.

This clonotype was detected only once. A clone one base away is much larger, so this may be a read error. The chain recombines TRBV7-9 with TRBJ1-1; 7 bases match TRBD1. The germline V gene encodes CDR1 SEHNR and CDR2 FQNEAQ (reference sequence). The CDR3 extends over 14 amino acids. The CDR3 DNA is TGTGTCAGCAGCTTAGACAGGGTTATTGTTGAAGCTTTCTTT. As protein: CVSSLDRVIVEAFF. Filled out from reference TRBV7-9 and TRBJ1-1, the complete variable domain reads DTGVSQNPRHKITKRGQNVTFRCDPISEHNRLYWYRQTLGQGPEFLTYFQNEAQLEKSRLLSDRFSAERPKGSFSTLEIQRTEQGDSAMYLCVSSLDRVIVEAFFGQGTRLTVV.

The rearrangement links TRBV5-1 to TRBJ2-3, with D tentatively TRBD1 or TRBD2 (5 bases each). V was cut by 2 bases and J by 2 bases, with 12 bases left in between. The CDR3 runs 15 residues. Germline CDR1 reads SGHRS; CDR2 reads YFSETQ. The CDR3 DNA is TGCGCCAGCAGCTTCCGGGACCCGCTCACAGATACGCAGTATTTT. This sequence encodes CASSFRDPLTDTQYF.

The sample holds a few counts of this clonotype. The V call is TRBV5-1, the J call TRBJ1-2, with TRBD1 as a possible D gene (5 bases). Deletions cut 2 bases from V and 4 bases from J, with 18 bases between. This CDR3 is built from 16 residues. CDR1 is SGHRS and CDR2 is YFSETQ in the germline V gene. The CDR3 is CASSFRQSNTSYGYTF. Written as DNA, the CDR3 is TGCGCCAGCAGCTTTAGACAGTCGAATACCTCCTATGGCTACACCTTC.

This sequence joins TRBV24-1 and TRBJ1-1; the D gene is possibly TRBD1 (5 bases). The CDR3 is 13 residues long. The V end was cut by 10 bases, the J end by 3 bases, with 14 bases between. The germline gives CDR1 KGHDR, CDR2 SFDVKD. The CDR3 coding sequence is TGTGCCACGGGAGGGACGGCGGACACTGAAGCTTTCTTT. It translates to CATGGTADTEAFF.

Comment on this clonotype: A much larger clone sits a single nucleotide away, making a read error possible. J is TRBJ2-1 and V is TRBV7-3; D possibly corresponds to TRBD2 (6 bases). The CDR3 is made up of 16 amino acids. Germline V gene data show CDR1 as SGHTA and CDR2 as FQGTGA. The CDR3 spells CANSLMGGATYNEQFF. The CDR3 DNA follows: TGTGCCAACAGCTTAATGGGGGGAGCGACCTACAATGAGCAGTTCTTC.

This clonotype was observed a handful of times. The chain joins TRBV29-1 to TRBJ1-2, with 8 bases that match TRBD1. The length of the CDR3 is 15 residues. Germline lookup yields CDR1 SQVTM and CDR2 ANQGSEA. Germline trimming cut 8 bases from V and 3 bases from J; bases unmatched to any gene: 14. The CDR3 DNA follows: TGCAGCACAAAAGACCCGGACAGGGTTGACTATGGCTACACCTTC. As protein: CSTKDPDRVDYGYTF.

The V and J genes are TRBV11-2 and TRBJ2-3; 10 nucleotides agree with TRBD2. Germline CDR1 and CDR2: SGHAT and FQNNGV. The CDR3 has 16 amino acids. J lost 2 bases, V lost 4 bases, and 6 bases had no gene match. The CDR3 is CASSSRLAGYTDTQYF. CDR3 bases: TGTGCCAGCAGCTCCCGACTAGCGGGCTACACAGATACGCAGTATTTT.

The J gene is TRBJ1-1, the V gene TRBV19; D may be TRBD1 (6 bases). There are 15 residues in the CDR3. V lost 5 bases to trimming and J lost 3 bases, with 16 bases between them. Germline loops: CDR1 LNHDA, CDR2 SQIVND (reference sequence). The CDR3 region is CASSPRTVGYTEAFF. As DNA, the CDR3 is TGTGCCAGTAGTCCCCGGACAGTGGGTTACACTGAAGCTTTCTTT.

The gene calls are TRBV6-2 or TRBV6-3 and TRBJ2-1, with D perhaps TRBD1 (5 bases). The CDR3 length is 16 residues. The ends were cut back, 0 bases at V and 6 bases at J, with 15 bases in the middle. Germline V lookup: CDR1 MNHEY, CDR2 SVGEGT. CDR3 bases: TGTGCCAGCAGTTACTCCCCAGGGAACGATTTCAATGAGCAGTTCTTC. This encodes CASSYSPGNDFNEQFF.

This clonotype was observed a handful of times. The chain combines TRBV5-4 with TRBJ2-2, with D hard to call. The CDR3 loop spans 14 amino acids. Trimming shortened V by 6 bases and J by 1 base, and 10 bases separated the two germline ends. CDR1 SGHNT and CDR2 YYREEE come from the germline V gene (reference sequence). The CDR3 DNA reads as TGTGCCAGCACCTCACGTGGGAACACCGGGGAGCTGTTTTTT. Residues: CASTSRGNTGELFF. The whole variable domain, filled in from reference TRBV5-4 and TRBJ2-2, reads ETGVTQSPTHLIKTRGQQVTLRCSSQSGHNTVSWYQQALGQGPQFIFQYYREEENGRGNFPPRFSGLQFPNYSSELNVNALELDDSALYLCASTSRGNTGELFFGEGSRLTVL.

CDR3 sequence (DNA): TGCAGTGCCCGACCAGACTCCTACGAGCAGTACTTC. It encodes CSARPDSYEQYF. V and J are TRBV20-1 and TRBJ2-7; D is unclear. CDR1 is DFQATT and CDR2 is SNEGSKA in the germline V gene (reference sequence). V lost 6 bases and J lost 0, with 9 bases in between. The CDR3 is made up of 12 amino acids.

The chain joins TRBV14 to TRBJ2-3; D may be TRBD1 (6 bases). The CDR3 covers 17 residues. Trimming removed 2 bases from V and 0 bases from J, with 15 bases in between. The germline V gene has CDR1 SGHDN and CDR2 FVKESK. The CDR3 sequence: CASSQYYRDISTDTQYF. DNA for the CDR3: TGTGCCAGCAGCCAATATTACCGGGACATTAGCACAGATACGCAGTATTTT.

This clonotype has a handful of counts. The J gene is TRBJ2-7, the V gene TRBV6-5, with TRBD2 matching over 11 bases. This CDR3 comprises 15 residues. Germline V gene lookup returns CDR1 MNHEY and CDR2 SVGAGI. V gave up 2 bases and J gave up 6 bases; unmatched junction bases: 6. CDR3 bases: TGTGCCAGCAGTTACCTAGCGGGGGGTCGCGGCGAGCAGTACTTC. This gives the protein CASSYLAGGRGEQYF.

Only a few counts were recorded for this clonotype. The gene calls are TRBV4-1 and TRBJ1-6, with D maybe TRBD1 (5 bases). Per germline, CDR1 MGHRA and CDR2 YSYEKL. Trimming left V 0 bases short and J 9 bases short, with 12 bases between. The CDR3 has 15 amino acids. The CDR3 protein is CASSQEDMPVSPLHF. In nucleotides, the CDR3 is TGCGCCAGCAGCCAAGAGGACATGCCCGTTTCACCCCTCCACTTT.

The chain combines TRBV10-3 with TRBJ1-2, with D tentatively TRBD1 (5 bases). Trimming removed 10 bases from V and 4 bases from J, with 13 bases in between. The CDR3 extends over 12 amino acids. Germline V gives CDR1 ENHRY, CDR2 SYGVKD. As DNA, the CDR3 is TGTGCCACCGCGGACACGAGCTATGGCTACACCTTC. It codes for CATADTSYGYTF.

The chain recombines TRBV9 with TRBJ1-6; possibly TRBD1 for D (6 bases). Per germline, CDR1 SGDLS and CDR2 YYNGEE. The CDR3 totals 15 residues. Trimming took 3 bases from V and 8 from J, leaving 15 bases between them. The CDR3, as DNA: TGTGCCAGCAGCGGCGGAACAGGGAAACATTCACCCCTCCACTTT. As protein: CASSGGTGKHSPLHF.

This clonotype has more than one count but fewer than ten. V gene TRBV12-3 or TRBV12-4 combines with J gene TRBJ2-1, with D possibly matching TRBD1 (5 bases). This CDR3 has 14 amino acids. The V end was cut by 5 bases, the J end by 5 bases, with 13 bases between. The CDR3 reads CASSPRPGNNEQFF. CDR3 sequence (DNA): TGTGCCAGCAGTCCAAGGCCAGGGAACAATGAGCAGTTCTTC.